This TCR beta chain was captured by sequencing in a study of beta chain features in type 1 diabetes. Expressed TCRB transcripts were sequenced because the isolated RNA had all been reverse transcribed beforehand. Sequenced by immunoSEQ multiplex PCR; TCRdb stores in-frame clones only, minus some. The table has roughly 400,000 clones, over 8.5% seen once. General study findings and limits: Type 1 diabetes patients had TCRB CDR3s that were shorter (moderately but significantly so) in all four CD4+ subsets. There was a possibility that cDNA sequencing over-represented cells with high TCR expression. Relative to healthy donors, patients appeared to have naive, central memory and Treg TCRB repertoires that were more similar.

Trimming took 5 bases from V and 5 from J, leaving 16 bases between them. Germline V gene data show CDR1 as LNHDA and CDR2 as SQIVND (reference sequence). This CDR3 region has 15 residues. A word on this clone: Its target is not known.

The receptor was isolated from a young man with type 1 diabetes. The gene calls are TRBV19 and TRBJ1-5; a possible D gene is TRBD1 (6 bases). The sequenced sample consisted of central memory CD4+ T cells from blood. The DNA for the CDR3 is TGTGCCAGTAGTCAAGCACAGGGAAGGGATCAGCCCCAGCATTTT. This encodes CASSQAQGRDQPQHF.